Each of the 3 T cell receptor beta chains below was sequenced from the same sample in a study of molecular identifiers for immune sequencing clone quantification. One entry per CDR3 protein results from TCRdb running MiXCR on the PCR reads. The sample gives nearly 650,000 distinct CDR3 sequences, 25% of which show up once; 0.78% is in the top ten. The sequenced sample consisted of naive CD8+ T cells from blood, with Jurkat cell RNA spiked in. Specified subset: FACS-sorted CD8+CD4-CCR7+CD45RA+ naive T cells. The receptors here all came from a human donor in good health. Some libraries in this study had Jurkat cell RNA spiked in.

This clonotype came up a few times. The CDR3 loop is CASNVYPAAGGPLSNEQFF. The CDR3 bases are TGTGCCAGCAATGTTTACCCCGCAGCGGGGGGGCCGTTGAGCAATGAGCAGTTCTTC. The gene calls are TRBV12-3 or TRBV12-4 and TRBJ2-1, with TRBD2 matching over 10 bases. CDR3 length: 19 amino acids. The ends lost 7 bases at V and 6 bases at J; junction bases unmatched: 21.

The genes are TRBV4-1 and TRBJ2-1; TRBD1 or TRBD2 may be the D gene (5 bases each). The assigned J gene may be wrong: the sequence end matches TRBJ2-7 better. Germline V gives CDR1 MGHRA, CDR2 YSYEKL. The CDR3 extends over 14 amino acids. The CDR3 protein is CASSQDRDPYEQYF. The CDR3 DNA reads as TGCGCCAGCAGCCAAGATCGGGACCCCTACGAGCAGTACTTC.

This clonotype was counted at least ten times. This sequence joins TRBV6-6 and TRBJ2-2, with 7 positions matching TRBD2. Trimming took 6 bases from V and 0 from J; bases not matched to a gene: 10. The CDR3 runs 17 residues. The germline V gene encodes CDR1 MNHNY and CDR2 SVGAGI (reference sequence). The CDR3 region has the DNA TGTGCCAGCAGCCCTCTTTATCGGGAGGCGAACACCGGGGAGCTGTTTTTT. It codes for CASSPLYREANTGELFF.